The present T cell receptor (beta chain) was sequenced within a study of blood T cell repertoires in COVID-19. Profiled with immunoSEQ multiplex PCR; TCRdb holds only in-frame clones, not every one. Of fewer than 250,000 clones listed, 70% to 90% are singletons. The sequenced material came from peripheral blood. This TCR was sampled from a man between 35 and 55 years old with acute or convalescent COVID-19.

The CDR3 loop is CASRDYPDSVGTDTQYF. CDR3 coding DNA: TGTGCCAGCAGGGATTACCCGGACAGTGTTGGCACAGATACGCAGTATTTT. The chain recombines TRBV7-9 with TRBJ2-3; TRBD1 might be the D (6 bases). The CDR3 length is 17 residues. Germline V CDR1 and CDR2: SEHNR, FQNEAQ (reference sequence). Trimming shortened V by 6 bases and J by 1 base, and 20 bases separated the two germline ends.